This T cell receptor beta chain is from a study of long-term antiretroviral therapy in people with HIV. Study outcomes and limitations: The clones with expansion before ART were dominant in the repertoire at all time points. Information on adherence to ART, viral resistance or therapy changes was unavailable.

The libraries were made with immunoSEQ v3.0 at survey level. Per-sample TRB depth target: roughly 40,000-50,000 T-cell genomes. Produced via immunoSEQ multiplex PCR; TCRdb's table is partial and in-frame only. Here the sample spans 25,000 to 30,000 clones, around 83% being singletons. The CDR3 is 19 amino acids. Germline CDR1 WSHSY, CDR2 SAAADI. The J segment lost 4 bases and the V segment lost 3 bases, leaving 20 bases of the junction unmatched. In regard to this clone: The antigen is undetermined.

The sample in question was unsorted PBMCs, obtained about 2.6 years after starting antiretroviral therapy. The receptor comes from a man aged 35-49 years with HIV. The chain recombines TRBV10-2 with TRBJ2-7, with TRBD1 matching over 8 bases. CDR3 sequence reads: CASSDFRTRQDRVEYEQYF. The CDR3 DNA is TGCGCCAGCAGTGATTTCCGAACCAGACAGGACAGGGTGGAGTACGAGCAGTACTTC.